The sequence of this T cell receptor beta chain was determined in a study of T cells after yellow fever vaccination. Study as a whole: Preparation used SMART-Seq v4 Ultra Low Input for the low-cell-number fractions. Overall study findings and caveats: A small share of clonotypes appeared in both CD4 and CD8 compartments. Researchers cautioned that FACS-sorted repertoires could harbor abundant clonotypes contaminating from the bulk population.

A single record per CDR3 protein comes from TCRdb applying MiXCR to the 5' RACE reads. This sample has 150,000 to 200,000 distinct CDR3 sequences, with about 11% found just once. CDR3 length: 16 amino acids. Germline-derived CDR1 and CDR2 are MNHNS and SASEGT. With 6 bases removed from V and 2 bases from J, the gap between germline ends came to 16 bases. This clonotype was detected a few times. The antigen remains unidentified. The starting material was CD8+ T cells sorted from PBMCs, obtained 15 days after the yellow fever booster vaccination. The chain is built from TRBV6-1 and TRBJ2-2, with D perhaps TRBD2 (6 bases). The TCR comes from a man between 18 and 35 years old who received the YFV17D yellow fever vaccine. This CDR3 reads CASRTASGGNTGELFF. DNA for the CDR3: TGTGCCAGCAGGACGGCGTCCGGGGGTAACACCGGGGAGCTGTTTTTT.